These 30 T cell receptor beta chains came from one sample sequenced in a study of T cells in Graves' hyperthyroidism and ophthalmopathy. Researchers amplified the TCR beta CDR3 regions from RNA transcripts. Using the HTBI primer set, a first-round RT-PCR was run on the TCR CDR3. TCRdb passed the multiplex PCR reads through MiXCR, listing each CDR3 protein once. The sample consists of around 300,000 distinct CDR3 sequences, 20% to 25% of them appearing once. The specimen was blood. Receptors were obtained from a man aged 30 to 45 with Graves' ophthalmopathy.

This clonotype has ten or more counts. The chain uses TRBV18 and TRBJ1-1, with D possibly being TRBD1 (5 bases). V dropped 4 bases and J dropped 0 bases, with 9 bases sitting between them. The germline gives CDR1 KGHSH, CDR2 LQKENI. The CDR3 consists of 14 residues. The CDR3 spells CASSRGPLNTEAFF. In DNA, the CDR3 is TGTGCCAGCTCACGGGGACCATTGAACACTGAAGCTTTCTTT.

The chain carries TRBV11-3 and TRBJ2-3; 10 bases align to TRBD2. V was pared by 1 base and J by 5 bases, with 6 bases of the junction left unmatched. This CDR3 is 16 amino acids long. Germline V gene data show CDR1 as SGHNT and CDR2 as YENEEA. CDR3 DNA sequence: TGTGCCAGCAGCTTAGGAGCGGGAGGGCTTCAAGATACGCAGTATTTT. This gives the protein CASSLGAGGLQDTQYF. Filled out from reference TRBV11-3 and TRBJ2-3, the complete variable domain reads EAGVVQSPRYKIIEKKQPVAFWCNPISGHNTLYWYLQNLGQGPELLIRYENEEAVDDSQLPKDRFSAERLKGVDSTLKIQPAELGDSAVYLCASSLGAGGLQDTQYFGPGTRLTVL.

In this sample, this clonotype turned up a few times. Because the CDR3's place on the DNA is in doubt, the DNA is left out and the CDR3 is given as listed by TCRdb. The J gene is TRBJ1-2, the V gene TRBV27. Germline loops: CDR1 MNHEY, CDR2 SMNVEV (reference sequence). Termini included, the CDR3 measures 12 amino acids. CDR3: CASSTSKGGYTF.

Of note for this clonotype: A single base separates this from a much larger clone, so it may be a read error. CDR3 DNA sequence: TGTGCCAGCAGGAACCCCCTCGCCGCAACTAATGAAAAACTGGTTTTT. Translation gives CASRNPLAATNEKLVF. The chain employs TRBV10-3 and TRBJ1-4; no reliable D call. CDR1 ENHRY and CDR2 SYGVKD come from the germline V gene. The CDR3 extends over 16 amino acids.

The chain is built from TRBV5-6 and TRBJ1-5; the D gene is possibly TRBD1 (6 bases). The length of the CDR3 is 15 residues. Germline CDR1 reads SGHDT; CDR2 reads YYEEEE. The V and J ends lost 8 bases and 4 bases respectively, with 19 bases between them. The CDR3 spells CASARQRQGNQPQHF. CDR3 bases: TGTGCCAGTGCGCGGCAACGGCAGGGGAATCAGCCCCAGCATTTT.

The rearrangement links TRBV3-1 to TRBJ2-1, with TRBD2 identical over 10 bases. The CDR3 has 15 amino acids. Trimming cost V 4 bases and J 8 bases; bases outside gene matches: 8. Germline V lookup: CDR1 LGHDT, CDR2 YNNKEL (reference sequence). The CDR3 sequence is CASSPGLARGYEQFF. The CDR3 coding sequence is TGTGCCAGCAGCCCGGGACTAGCGAGAGGCTATGAGCAGTTCTTC.

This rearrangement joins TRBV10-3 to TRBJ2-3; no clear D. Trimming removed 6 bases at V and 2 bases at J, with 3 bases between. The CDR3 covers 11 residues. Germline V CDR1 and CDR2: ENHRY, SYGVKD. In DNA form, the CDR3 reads TGTGCCATCAGAGACACAGATACGCAGTATTTT. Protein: CAIRDTDTQYF.

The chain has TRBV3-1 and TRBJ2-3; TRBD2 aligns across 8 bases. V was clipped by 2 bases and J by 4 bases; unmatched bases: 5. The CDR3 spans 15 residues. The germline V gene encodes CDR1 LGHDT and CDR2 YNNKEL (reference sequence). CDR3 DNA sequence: TGTGCCAGCAGCCAACGGGTACTAGCGGCAGATACGCAGTATTTT. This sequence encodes CASSQRVLAADTQYF.

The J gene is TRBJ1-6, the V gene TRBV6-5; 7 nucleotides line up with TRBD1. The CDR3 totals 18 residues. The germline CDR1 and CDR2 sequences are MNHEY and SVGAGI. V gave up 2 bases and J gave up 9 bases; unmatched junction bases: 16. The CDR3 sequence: CASSYLGTAGPLGSPLHF. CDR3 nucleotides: TGTGCCAGCAGTTACCTGGGGACAGCGGGACCCCTTGGTTCACCCCTCCACTTT.

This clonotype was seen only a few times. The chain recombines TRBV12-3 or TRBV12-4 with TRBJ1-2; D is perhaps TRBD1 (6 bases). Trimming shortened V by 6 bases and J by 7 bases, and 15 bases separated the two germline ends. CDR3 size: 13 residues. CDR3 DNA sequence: TGTGCCAGCAGATCTACAGGGCTGGGTGGCTACACCTTC. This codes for CASRSTGLGGYTF.

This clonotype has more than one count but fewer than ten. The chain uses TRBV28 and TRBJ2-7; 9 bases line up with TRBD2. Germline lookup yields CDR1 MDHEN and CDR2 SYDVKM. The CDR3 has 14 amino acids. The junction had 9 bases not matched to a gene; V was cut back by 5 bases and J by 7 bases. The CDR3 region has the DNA TGTGCCAGCAGTCGACCGGGACTAGCAGATGAGCAGTACTTC. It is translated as CASSRPGLADEQYF.

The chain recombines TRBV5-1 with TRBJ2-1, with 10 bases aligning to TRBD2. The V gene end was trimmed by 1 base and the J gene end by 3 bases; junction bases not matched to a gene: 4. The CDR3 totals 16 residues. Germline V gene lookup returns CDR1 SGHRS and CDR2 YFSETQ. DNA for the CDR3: TGCGCCAGCAGCTTGCGGACTAGCGGTGGCTACAATGAGCAGTTCTTC. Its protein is CASSLRTSGGYNEQFF.

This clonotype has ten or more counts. The CDR3 DNA follows: TGTGCCTGGAATGGCGACAGGGGGAAAGAGACCCAGTACTTC. This translates into CAWNGDRGKETQYF. The chain couples TRBV30 to TRBJ2-5, with 9 bases fitting TRBD1. The V segment lost 4 bases and the J segment 3 bases; nucleotides outside the gene matches: 6. Germline V gene data show CDR1 as GTSNPN and CDR2 as SVGIG (reference sequence). The CDR3 totals 14 residues.

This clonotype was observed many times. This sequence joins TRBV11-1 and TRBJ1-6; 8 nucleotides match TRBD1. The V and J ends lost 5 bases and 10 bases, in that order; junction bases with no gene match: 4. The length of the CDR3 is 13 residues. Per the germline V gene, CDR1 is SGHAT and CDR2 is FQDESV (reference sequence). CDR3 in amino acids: CASSQTGESPLHF. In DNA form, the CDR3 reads TGTGCCAGCAGCCAGACAGGGGAGTCACCCCTCCACTTT.

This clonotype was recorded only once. CDR3 DNA: TGTGCCAGCAGTTCGTTTGGCGACAGATTCTACGAGCAGTACTTC. It encodes CASSSFGDRFYEQYF. The V call is TRBV6-5, the J call TRBJ2-7; D possibly corresponds to TRBD1 (5 bases). V lost 4 bases and J lost 3, with 16 bases in between. The V gene's germline CDR1 is MNHEY and CDR2 SVGAGI. The CDR3 is 15 amino acids.

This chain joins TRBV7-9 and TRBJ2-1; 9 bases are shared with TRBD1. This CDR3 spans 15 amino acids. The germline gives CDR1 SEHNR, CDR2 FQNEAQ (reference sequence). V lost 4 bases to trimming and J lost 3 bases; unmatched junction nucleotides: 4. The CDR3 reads CASSWTGDNYNEQFF. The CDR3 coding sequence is TGTGCCAGCAGCTGGACAGGGGACAACTACAATGAGCAGTTCTTC. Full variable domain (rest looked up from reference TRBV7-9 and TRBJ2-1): DTGVSQNPRHKITKRGQNVTFRCDPISEHNRLYWYRQTLGQGPEFLTYFQNEAQLEKSRLLSDRFSAERPKGSFSTLEIQRTEQGDSAMYLCASSWTGDNYNEQFFGPGTRLTVL.

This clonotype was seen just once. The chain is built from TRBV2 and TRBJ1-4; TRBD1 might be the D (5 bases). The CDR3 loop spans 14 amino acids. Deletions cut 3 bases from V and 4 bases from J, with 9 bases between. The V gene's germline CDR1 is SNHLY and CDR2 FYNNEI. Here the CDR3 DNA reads TGTGCCAGCAGTGATGGCAGGGTTAATGAAAAACTGTTTTTT. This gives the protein CASSDGRVNEKLFF.

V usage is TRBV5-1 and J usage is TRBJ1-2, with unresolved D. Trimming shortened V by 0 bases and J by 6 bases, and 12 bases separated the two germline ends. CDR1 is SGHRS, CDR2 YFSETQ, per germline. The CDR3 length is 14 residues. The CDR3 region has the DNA TGCGCCAGCAGCTTGGGGCAGGCGACGAATGGCTACACCTTC. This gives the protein CASSLGQATNGYTF.

As DNA, the CDR3 is TGTGCCAGCAGTTACGACTTCAATCAGCCCCAGCATTTT. Protein sequence: CASSYDFNQPQHF. This sequence joins TRBV6-5 and TRBJ1-5; D is undetermined. Trimming pared 2 bases from V and 3 bases from J, leaving 5 bases between. CDR1 MNHEY and CDR2 SVGAGI come from the germline V gene. The CDR3 runs to 13 residues.

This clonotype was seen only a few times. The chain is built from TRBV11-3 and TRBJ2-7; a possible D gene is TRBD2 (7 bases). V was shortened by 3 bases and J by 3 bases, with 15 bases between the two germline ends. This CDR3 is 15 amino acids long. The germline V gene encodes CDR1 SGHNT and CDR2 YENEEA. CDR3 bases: TGTGCCAGCAGCTTTTCGGGGGGCGATAACTACGAGCAGTACTTC. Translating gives CASSFSGGDNYEQYF.

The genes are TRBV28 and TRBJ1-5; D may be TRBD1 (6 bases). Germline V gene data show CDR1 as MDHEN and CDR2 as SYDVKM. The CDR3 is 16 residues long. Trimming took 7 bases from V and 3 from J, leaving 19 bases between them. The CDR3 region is CASIRRRTALNQPQHF. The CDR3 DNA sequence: TGTGCCAGCATCCGACGGAGGACAGCTCTCAATCAGCCCCAGCATTTT.

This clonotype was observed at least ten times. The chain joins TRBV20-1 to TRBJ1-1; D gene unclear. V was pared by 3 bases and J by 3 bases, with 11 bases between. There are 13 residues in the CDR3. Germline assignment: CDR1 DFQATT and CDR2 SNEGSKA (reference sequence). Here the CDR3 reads CSASFGRDTEAFF. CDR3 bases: TGCAGTGCTAGCTTCGGGAGGGACACTGAAGCTTTCTTT.

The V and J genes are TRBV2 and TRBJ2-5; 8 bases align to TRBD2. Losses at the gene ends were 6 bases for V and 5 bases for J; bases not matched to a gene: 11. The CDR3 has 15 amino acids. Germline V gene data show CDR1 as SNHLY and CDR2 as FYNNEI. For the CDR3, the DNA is TGTGCCAGCAGGGGCCCGGGAGGGCCCCCCGAGACCCAGTACTTC. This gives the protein CASRGPGGPPETQYF.

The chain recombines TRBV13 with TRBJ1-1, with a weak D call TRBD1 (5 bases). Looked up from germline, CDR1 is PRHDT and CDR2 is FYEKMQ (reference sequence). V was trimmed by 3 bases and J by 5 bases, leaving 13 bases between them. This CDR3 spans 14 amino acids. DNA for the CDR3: TGTGCCAGCAGCTTGAGCCCCGAGGGGACTGAAGCTTTCTTT. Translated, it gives CASSLSPEGTEAFF.

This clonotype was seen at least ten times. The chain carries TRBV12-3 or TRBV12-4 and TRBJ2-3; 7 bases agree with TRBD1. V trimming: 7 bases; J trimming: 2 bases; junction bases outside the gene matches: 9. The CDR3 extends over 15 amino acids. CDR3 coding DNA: TGTGCCAGCAAACTCGGACAGGACAACACAGATACGCAGTATTTT. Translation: CASKLGQDNTDTQYF.

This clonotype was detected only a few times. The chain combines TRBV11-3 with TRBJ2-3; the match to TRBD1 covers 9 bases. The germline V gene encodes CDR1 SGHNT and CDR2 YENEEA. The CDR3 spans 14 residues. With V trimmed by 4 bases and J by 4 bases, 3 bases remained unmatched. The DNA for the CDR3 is TGTGCCAGCAGCTGGGACAGGGTGGCAGATACGCAGTATTTT. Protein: CASSWDRVADTQYF.

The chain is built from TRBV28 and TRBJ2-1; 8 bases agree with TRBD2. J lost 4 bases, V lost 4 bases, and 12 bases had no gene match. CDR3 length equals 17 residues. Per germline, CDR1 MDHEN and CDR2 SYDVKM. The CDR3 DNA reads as TGTGCCAGCAGTTCGGCGTTGGCTAGCGGGCCGTACAATGAGCAGTTCTTC. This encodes CASSSALASGPYNEQFF. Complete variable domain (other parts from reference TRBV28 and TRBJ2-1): DVKVTQSSRYLVKRTGEKVFLECVQDMDHENMFWYRQDPGLGLRLIYFSYDVKMKEKGDIPEGYSVSREKKERFSLILESASTNQTSMYLCASSSALASGPYNEQFFGPGTRLTVL.

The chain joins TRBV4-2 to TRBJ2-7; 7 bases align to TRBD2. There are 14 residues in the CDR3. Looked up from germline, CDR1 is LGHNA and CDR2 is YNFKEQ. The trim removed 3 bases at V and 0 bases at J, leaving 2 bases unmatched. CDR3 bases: TGTGCCAGCAGCCAGGAGCGGGACTCCTACGAGCAGTACTTC. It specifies CASSQERDSYEQYF.

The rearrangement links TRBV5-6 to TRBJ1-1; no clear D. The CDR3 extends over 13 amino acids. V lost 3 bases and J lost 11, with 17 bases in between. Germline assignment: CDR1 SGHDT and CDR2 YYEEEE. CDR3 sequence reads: CASSSTDRLKAFF. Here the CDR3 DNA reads TGTGCCAGCAGCTCGACGGACCGACTTAAGGCTTTCTTT.

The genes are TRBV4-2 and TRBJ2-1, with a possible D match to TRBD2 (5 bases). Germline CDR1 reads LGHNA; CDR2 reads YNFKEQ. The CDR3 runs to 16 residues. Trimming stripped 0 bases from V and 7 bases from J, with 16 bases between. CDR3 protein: CASSQEHSGPLNEQFF. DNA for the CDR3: TGTGCCAGCAGCCAAGAGCACAGCGGACCTTTGAATGAGCAGTTCTTC.